The present T cell receptor (beta chain) was sequenced within a study of T cells in Graves' hyperthyroidism and ophthalmopathy. Study-level information: Blood from the periphery was taken at initial diagnosis, before any treatment. Broader study findings: Most thyroid clonotypes expanded above 0.001 were also detected in blood.

TCR beta CDR3 regions were amplified from RNA. HTBI primers were employed in a first-round RT-PCR of the TCR CDR3. TCRdb re-derived calls from the multiplex PCR reads in MiXCR, one entry per CDR3 protein. The sample carries 45,000 to 75,000 distinct CDR3 sequences, approximately 50% recorded once. This CDR3 region has 15 residues. V trimming: 2 bases; J trimming: 2 bases; junction bases outside the gene matches: 4. Germline V lookup: CDR1 MDHEN, CDR2 SYDVKM. Reasons for excluding patients were uncontrolled infection, other autoimmune disease, pregnancy or lactation. Clinical symptoms, serum thyroxine and TRAb, thyroid ultrasound and orbital computed tomography together formed the diagnostic basis. In its sample, this clonotype was seen a few times. Its antigen is currently unknown.

The specimen was blood. The chain employs TRBV28 and TRBJ1-1; 8 positions match TRBD1. The sequence came from a woman in her thirties with Graves' ophthalmopathy. The CDR3: CASSLMDRVNTEAFF. The CDR3 coding sequence is TGTGCCAGCAGTTTAATGGACAGGGTAAACACTGAAGCTTTCTTT.